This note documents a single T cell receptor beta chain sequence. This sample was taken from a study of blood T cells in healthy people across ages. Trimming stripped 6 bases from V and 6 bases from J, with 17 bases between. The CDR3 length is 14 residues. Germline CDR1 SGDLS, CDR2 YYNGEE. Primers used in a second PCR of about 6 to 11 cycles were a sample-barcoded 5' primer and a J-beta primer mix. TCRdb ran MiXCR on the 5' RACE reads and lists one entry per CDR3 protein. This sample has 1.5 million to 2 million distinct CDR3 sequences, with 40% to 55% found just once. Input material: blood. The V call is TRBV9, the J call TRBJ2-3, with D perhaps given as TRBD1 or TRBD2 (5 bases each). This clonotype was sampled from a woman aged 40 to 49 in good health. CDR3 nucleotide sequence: TGTGCCAGCACCCCGAGGGCGCCAGGGGATACGCAGTATTTT. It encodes CASTPRAPGDTQYF.